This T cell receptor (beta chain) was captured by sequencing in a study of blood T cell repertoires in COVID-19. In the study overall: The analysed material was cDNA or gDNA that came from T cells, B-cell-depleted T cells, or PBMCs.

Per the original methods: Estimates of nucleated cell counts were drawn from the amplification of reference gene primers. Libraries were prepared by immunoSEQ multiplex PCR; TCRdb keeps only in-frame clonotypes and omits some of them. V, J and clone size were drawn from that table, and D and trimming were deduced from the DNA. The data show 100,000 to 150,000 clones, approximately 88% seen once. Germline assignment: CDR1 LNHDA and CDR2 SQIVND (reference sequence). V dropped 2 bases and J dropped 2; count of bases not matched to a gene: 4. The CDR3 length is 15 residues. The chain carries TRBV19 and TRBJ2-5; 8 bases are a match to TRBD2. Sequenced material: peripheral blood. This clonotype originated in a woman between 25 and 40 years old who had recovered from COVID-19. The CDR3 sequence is CASSITGGGQETQYF. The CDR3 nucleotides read TGTGCCAGTAGTATAACTGGCGGGGGGCAAGAGACCCAGTACTTC.